The sequence of this T cell receptor (beta chain) was determined in a study of identical twins. This CDR3 comprises 14 residues. V gave up 5 bases and J gave up 1 base; unmatched junction bases: 1. Germline V gene sequence: CDR1 MNHNS, CDR2 SASEGT. Remarks on this clonotype: Antigen: not known.

TCRdb recomputed calls from the 5' RACE reads with MiXCR, one row per CDR3 protein. The sample shows about 530,000 distinct CDR3 sequences, roughly 15% of them seen only once. General observations from the study: The same donors were not followed; conclusions instead depended on cross-sectional statistical analysis. While abundant cord blood beta clonotypes carried fewer insertions, memory repertoires showed no such pattern. Among beta out-of-frame sequences, excess sharing between twins appeared weaker.

The same data also went into a second study, on yellow fever vaccine responses in identical twins. That report adds: Vaccine T cell responses of twins reportedly seemed partly convergent and partly personalized.

The rearrangement links TRBV6-1 to TRBJ2-3; TRBD2 matches at 9 bases. Sample: CD4+ T cells sorted from blood. This receptor was identified in a young woman in good health. The CDR3 region is CASSKREGTDTQYF. As DNA, the CDR3 is TGTGCCAGCAGTAAGCGGGAGGGCACAGATACGCAGTATTTT.